This entry lists 15 T cell receptor beta chains sequenced from one sample in a study of shared clonotypes between healthy human individuals. Assay: immunoSEQ multiplex PCR; the TCRdb copy retains only in-frame clones and omits some. The table shows about 2.1 million clones, with 93% occurring only once. Terminally differentiated effector memory CD45RA+ cells were excluded by CCR7 positive selection of CD45RO-negative cells. Sequencing was done on a sample of naive CD8+ T cells from PBMCs. The source of these receptors is a man aged 18 to 30 in good health. Some clones in this sample may be carry-over from other donors' samples.

The chain uses TRBV7-3 and TRBJ2-3; D may correspond to TRBD1 or TRBD2 (5 bases each). Between the trimmed V and J ends, which lost 0 bases and 10 bases, there was a span of 17 bases. Germline V lookup: CDR1 SGHTA, CDR2 FQGTGA. The CDR3 spans 15 residues. The DNA of the CDR3 is TGTGCCAGCAGCTTAACCCCCGTTCGGCAGGGAGCGCAGTATTTT. This codes for CASSLTPVRQGAQYF.

The V and J genes are TRBV6-1 and TRBJ1-2; tentatively, D is TRBD1 (5 bases). The CDR3 loop spans 11 amino acids. V lost 11 bases to trimming and J lost 4 bases, with 11 bases between them. Per the germline V gene, CDR1 is MNHNS and CDR2 is SASEGT. The CDR3 bases are TGTGCCGCCGGGGACCCCTATGGCTACACCTTC. Its protein is CAAGDPYGYTF.

The chain employs TRBV6-6 and TRBJ2-1; D not resolved. V dropped 2 bases and J dropped 8 bases, with 13 bases sitting between them. This CDR3 spans 14 amino acids. CDR1 MNHNY and CDR2 SVGAGI come from the germline V gene (reference sequence). DNA of the CDR3: TGTGCCAGCAGTTACACCAACCCCTGGGATGAGCAGTTCTTC. This sequence encodes CASSYTNPWDEQFF.

The gene calls are TRBV7-3 and TRBJ2-1, with 9 nucleotides matching TRBD1. The CDR3 totals 16 residues. V lost 4 bases and J lost 7; bases outside the gene matches: 11. The germline gives CDR1 SGHTA, CDR2 FQGTGA. The CDR3 coding sequence is TGTGCCAGCAGCTCACCGGGACAGGGCGATGGAAATGAGCAGTTCTTC. This encodes CASSSPGQGDGNEQFF.

As concerns this clone: The sample contains more than one DNA sequence encoding this CDR3. This sequence joins TRBV28 and TRBJ2-2; D not resolved. The V end lost 6 bases, the J end lost 5 bases, and 4 bases lay between the germline ends. This CDR3 contains 11 residues. CDR1 is MDHEN and CDR2 is SYDVKM in the germline V gene. For the CDR3, the DNA is TGTGCCAGCAGCCCGACCGGGGAGCTGTTTTTT. This codes for CASSPTGELFF.

The chain has TRBV19 and TRBJ2-4; 8 nucleotides line up with TRBD1. Germline CDR1 is LNHDA and CDR2 is SQIVND (reference sequence). The CDR3 contains 15 residues. J lost 6 bases, V lost 4 bases, and 8 bases had no gene match. The CDR3 DNA reads as TGTGCCAGTAGTACTATGCCAGGGGGCAGAAACATTCAGTACTTC. This codes for CASSTMPGGRNIQYF. Full variable domain (outside the CDR3, taken from reference TRBV19 and TRBJ2-4): DGGITQSPKYLFRKEGQNVTLSCEQNLNHDAMYWYRQDPGQGLRLIYYSQIVNDFQKGDIAEGYSVSREKKESFPLTVTSAQKNPTAFYLCASSTMPGGRNIQYFGAGTRLSVL.

This clone has a handful of counts. The chain has TRBV6-6 and TRBJ2-7; 7 bases are shared with TRBD2. This CDR3 has 12 residues. V was pared by 10 bases and J by 7 bases, with 10 bases of the junction left unmatched. CDR1 and CDR2 from the germline V gene are MNHNY and SVGAGI (reference sequence). The CDR3 reads CATREWSGEQYF. The CDR3 bases are TGTGCCACGCGGGAGTGGTCGGGAGAGCAGTACTTC.

The rearrangement links TRBV7-8 to TRBJ2-6; no definite D call. The CDR3 totals 16 residues. The V end lost 2 bases, the J end lost 0 bases, and 8 bases lay between the germline ends. Germline V gene sequence: CDR1 SGHVS, CDR2 FQNEAQ. The CDR3 loop is CASSLIWASGANVLTF. The CDR3, as DNA: TGTGCCAGCAGCTTAATATGGGCCTCTGGGGCCAACGTCCTGACTTTC. Filled out from reference TRBV7-8 and TRBJ2-6, the complete variable domain reads GAGVSQSPRYKVAKRGQDVALRCDPISGHVSLFWYQQALGQGPEFLTYFQNEAQLDKSGLPSDRFFAERPEGSVSTLKIQRTQQEDSAVYLCASSLIWASGANVLTFGAGSRLTVL.

V is TRBV28 and J is TRBJ1-1; 7 nucleotides match TRBD1. Germline V gene sequence: CDR1 MDHEN, CDR2 SYDVKM. This CDR3 has 14 amino acids. With V trimmed by 2 bases and J by 8 bases, 8 bases remained unmatched. The CDR3 here is CASSLPGGPAEAFF. The CDR3, as DNA: TGTGCCAGCAGTTTACCAGGGGGGCCGGCCGAAGCTTTCTTT.

The chain combines TRBV4-3 with TRBJ2-7; D may correspond to TRBD1 or TRBD2 (5 bases each). The CDR3 is made up of 16 amino acids. V was clipped by 0 bases and J by 2 bases, with 14 bases between them. The germline gives CDR1 LGHNA, CDR2 YSLEER. CDR3 region: CASSQEFVGATYEQYF. For the CDR3, the DNA is TGCGCCAGCAGCCAAGAATTCGTCGGGGCTACCTACGAGCAGTACTTC.

V is TRBV28 and J is TRBJ2-1, with TRBD2 as a possible D gene (6 bases). Germline CDR1 and CDR2: MDHEN and SYDVKM. The V end lost 1 base, the J end lost 5 bases, and 9 bases lay between the germline ends. The CDR3 is 14 amino acids. This chain's CDR3 is CASSLSSGDNEQFF. For the CDR3, the DNA is TGTGCCAGCAGTTTATCATCGGGAGACAATGAGCAGTTCTTC.

The chain links TRBV5-1 to TRBJ2-7, with 11 bases that match TRBD2. The germline V gene has CDR1 SGHRS and CDR2 YFSETQ. Losses at the gene ends were 7 bases for V and 3 bases for J; bases not matched to a gene: 6. This CDR3 is built from 14 residues. The CDR3 DNA reads TGCGCCAGCGGACCCGGGACTAGCGGCTACGAGCAGTACTTC. Amino acids: CASGPGTSGYEQYF. The complete variable domain, with remaining parts taken from reference TRBV5-1 and TRBJ2-7, reads KAGVTQTPRYLIKTRGQQVTLSCSPISGHRSVSWYQQTPGQGLQFLFEYFSETQRNKGNFPGRFSGRQFSNSRSEMNVSTLELGDSALYLCASGPGTSGYEQYFGPGTRLTVT.

In the case of this clone: The sample has other DNA sequences that encode this CDR3 too. The chain has TRBV30 and TRBJ2-7; 9 bases map to TRBD1. Germline-derived CDR1 and CDR2 are GTSNPN and SVGIG (reference sequence). Trimming cost V 4 bases and J 3 bases; bases outside gene matches: 7. The CDR3 is 14 residues long. CDR3: CAWNLGTGLYEQYF. The CDR3 nucleotides read TGTGCCTGGAACCTAGGGACAGGGCTCTACGAGCAGTACTTC. The full variable domain, its missing parts supplied by reference TRBV30 and TRBJ2-7, is SQTIHQWPATLVQPVGSPLSLECTVEGTSNPNLYWYRQAAGRGLQLLFYSVGIGQISSEVPQNLSASRPQDRQFILSSKKLLLSDSGFYLCAWNLGTGLYEQYFGPGTRLTVT.

This clone was observed a single time. This sequence joins TRBV9 and TRBJ1-2, with D perhaps matching TRBD1 (5 bases). The CDR3 contains 12 residues. V lost 4 bases, J lost 7 bases, and 11 bases lay in between. In germline, CDR1 is SGDLS, CDR2 YYNGEE. The chain's CDR3 is CASSPGRGGYTF. CDR3 nucleotide sequence: TGTGCCAGCAGCCCGGGACGGGGTGGCTACACCTTC.

The chain has TRBV6-1 and TRBJ2-1; D is unresolved. Germline CDR1 MNHNS, CDR2 SASEGT. This CDR3 contains 14 residues. V gave up 1 base and J gave up 4 bases, with 8 bases separating them. The CDR3 reads CASSEVGSYNEQFF. The CDR3 DNA sequence: TGTGCCAGCAGTGAAGTTGGCAGTTACAATGAGCAGTTCTTC.